This is a list of T cell receptor beta chains from one sample in a study of T cell repertoires in cytomegalovirus infection. For these receptors, no antigen is known. TCRdb re-derived calls from the reads in MiXCR, one entry per CDR3 protein. The table lists 830,000 or so distinct CDR3 sequences, about 33% of them singletons, with approximately 13% in the top ten. The material sequenced was cultured CD8+ T cells from PBMCs, taken from culture after CMV antigen stimulation. The source of these receptors is a human donor in good health (CMV status not recorded). Some clones in this sample may be carry-over from other donors' samples. The CDR3 runs from the conserved cysteine through the conserved F or W. The D gene is left open where the match is weak. Clone size is shown for a subset of rows, as once, few, many or a class of expanded clone.

j_call | d_call | v_call | clone_size | cdr3_nt | cdr3_aa
TRBJ1-4 | . | TRBV27 | few | TGTGCCAGCAGTTCCCGCGTGGGGACCTCGAATGAAAAACTGTTTTTT | CASSSRVGTSNEKLFF
TRBJ2-1 | . | TRBV7-2 | many | TGTGCCAGCAGCTTAGGGGGTAGCGTGGGGGTTGAAAAGTTCTTC | CASSLGGSVGVEKFF
TRBJ2-7 | . | TRBV7-2 | many | TGTGCCAGCAGCTTCGGGACAATGAGCTCCTACGAGCAGTACTTC | CASSFGTMSSYEQYF
TRBJ2-7 | TRBD2 | TRBV14 | . | TGTGCCAGCAGCCAAGGCTTTCAGGGAGGGAGCTCCTACGAGCAGTACTTC | CASSQGFQGGSSYEQYF
TRBJ2-3 | . | TRBV7-2 | . | TGTGCCAGCAGCTCCCTACGACAAAAGCTCACAGATACGCAGTATTTT | CASSSLRQKLTDTQYF
TRBJ2-1 | TRBD2 | TRBV7-9 | few | TGTGCCAGCAGCTTAGTGGCTAGCGGGGACAATGAGCAGTTCTTC | CASSLVASGDNEQFF
TRBJ2-3 | . | TRBV24-1 | few | TGTGCCACCAGTGATATGGGGTTCGCGGGGGCCACAGATACGCAGTATTTT | CATSDMGFAGATDTQYF
TRBJ1-2 | TRBD1 | TRBV6-1 | few | TGTGCCACCAGACAGGGAGCTAACTATGGCTACACCTTC | CATRQGANYGYTF
TRBJ1-2 | . | TRBV6-5 | . | TGTGCCAGCAGTTACCTGCTTGACTATGGCTACACCTTC | CASSYLLDYGYTF
TRBJ2-1 | TRBD2 | TRBV6-6 | . | TGTGCCAGCAGTTACTCAGCGGGGCCCTCCTACAATGAGCAGTTCTTC | CASSYSAGPSYNEQFF
TRBJ2-2 | . | TRBV7-9 | few | TGTGCCAGCAGCTTGGCTAGCGGGGAGCTGTTTTTT | CASSLASGELFF
TRBJ2-1 | TRBD2 | TRBV11-3 | . | TGTGCCAGCAGCTTAGACCTAGCGGAGTCCTACAATGAGCAGTTCTTC | CASSLDLAESYNEQFF
TRBJ2-2 | . | TRBV6-2/TRBV6-3 | . | TGTGCCAGCAGTTACTCTGACAACGGGGAGCTGTTTTTT | CASSYSDNGELFF
TRBJ2-7 | . | TRBV7-9 | few | TGTGCCAGCAGCTCCACAGAATTCTACGAGCAGTACTTC | CASSSTEFYEQYF
TRBJ2-7 | . | TRBV6-1 | . | TGTGCCAGCACCGGGACGCCGAACTACGAGCAGTACTTC | CASTGTPNYEQYF
TRBJ2-1 | . | TRBV24-1 | . | TGTGCCACAGCACCGGGGTACCTGGGGAGTTCCTACAATGAGCAGTTCTTC | CATAPGYLGSSYNEQFF
TRBJ1-2 | TRBD1 | TRBV7-6 | few | TGTGCCAGCAGCTTAGCAGGGGGCGGAGATGGCTACACCTTC | CASSLAGGGDGYTF
TRBJ2-5 | TRBD2 | TRBV2 | few | TGTGCCAGCAGTGAGAGACTAGCGGGGGGGCATGAGACCCAGTACTTC | CASSERLAGGHETQYF
TRBJ2-1 | TRBD1 | TRBV6-6 | . | TGTGCCAGCAGTTACACTCTTGACAGGGACAATGAGCAGTTCTTC | CASSYTLDRDNEQFF
TRBJ2-1 | TRBD2 | TRBV27 | . | TGTGCCAGCAGGCGGGGGGGCCGGAATGAGCAGTTCTTC | CASRRGGRNEQFF
TRBJ2-3 | TRBD1 | TRBV6-1 | few | TGTGCCAGCAGTACAGGGGGCAGATCAGATACGCAGTATTTT | CASSTGGRSDTQYF
TRBJ2-1 | . | TRBV11-2 | . | TGTGCCAGCAAACAAAGGGGTGGGTCTCAGTTCTTC | CASKQRGGSQFF
TRBJ2-3 | TRBD1 | TRBV11-2 | few | TGTGCCAGCAGCCCATGGGACAGGCGAGGTGCAGATACGCAGTATTTT | CASSPWDRRGADTQYF
TRBJ2-2 | . | TRBV10-3 | many | TGTGCCATCAGTGAGAGTGTGGGCGTCGAAAGAACCGGGGAGCTGTTTTTT | CAISESVGVERTGELFF
TRBJ1-2 | . | TRBV27 | few | TGTGCCAGCAGTTTATTCCCCGGGCCACAGGGCTATGGCTACACCTTC | CASSLFPGPQGYGYTF
TRBJ1-1 | TRBD1 | TRBV7-9 | . | TGTGCCGGACAGGGGGAAGACACTGAAGCTTTCTTT | CAGQGEDTEAFF
TRBJ1-5 | TRBD1 | TRBV5-1 | . | TGCGCCAGCAGCCCTGAAGGGGACAGTCAAAATCAGCCCCAGCATTTT | CASSPEGDSQNQPQHF
TRBJ2-7 | . | TRBV20-1 | . | TGCAGTGCTAGAGATCTCGGTAGGGCCCTCTCCGGCGAGCAGTACTTC | CSARDLGRALSGEQYF
TRBJ1-2 | . | TRBV11-2 | many | TGTGCCAGCAGCCCGGATACAGGACATGGCTACACCTTC | CASSPDTGHGYTF
TRBJ2-3 | . | TRBV10-3 | . | TGTGCCATCACTAAACGACAGGCGAGACCTAGCACAGATACGCAGTATTTT | CAITKRQARPSTDTQYF
TRBJ2-1 | . | TRBV9 | few | TGTGCCAGCAGCGTAGCAAACAGGCACGATGAGCAGTTCTTC | CASSVANRHDEQFF